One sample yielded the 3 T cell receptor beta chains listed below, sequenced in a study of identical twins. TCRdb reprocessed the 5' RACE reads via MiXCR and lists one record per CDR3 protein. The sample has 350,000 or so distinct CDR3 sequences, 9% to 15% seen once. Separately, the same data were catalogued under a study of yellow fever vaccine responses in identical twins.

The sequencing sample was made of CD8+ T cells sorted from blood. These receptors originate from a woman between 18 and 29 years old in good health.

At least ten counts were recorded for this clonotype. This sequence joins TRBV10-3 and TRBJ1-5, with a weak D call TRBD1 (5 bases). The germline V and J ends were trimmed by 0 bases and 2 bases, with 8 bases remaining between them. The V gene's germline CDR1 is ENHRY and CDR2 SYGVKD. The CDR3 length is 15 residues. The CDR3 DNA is TGTGCCATCAGTGAGTCGACAGCCGGCAATCAGCCCCAGCATTTT. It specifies CAISESTAGNQPQHF.

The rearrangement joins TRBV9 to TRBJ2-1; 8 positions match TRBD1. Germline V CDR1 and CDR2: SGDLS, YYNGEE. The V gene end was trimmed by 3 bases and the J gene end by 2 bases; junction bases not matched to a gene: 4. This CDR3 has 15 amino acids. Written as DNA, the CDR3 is TGTGCCAGCAGCGAGACAGGGGTCACCTACAATGAGCAGTTCTTC. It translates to CASSETGVTYNEQFF.

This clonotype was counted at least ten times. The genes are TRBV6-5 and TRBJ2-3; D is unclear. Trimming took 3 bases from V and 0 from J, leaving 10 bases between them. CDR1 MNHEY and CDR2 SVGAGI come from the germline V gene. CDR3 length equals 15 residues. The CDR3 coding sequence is TGTGCCAGCAGTTATCTGGCGGCTAGCACAGATACGCAGTATTTT. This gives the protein CASSYLAASTDTQYF.